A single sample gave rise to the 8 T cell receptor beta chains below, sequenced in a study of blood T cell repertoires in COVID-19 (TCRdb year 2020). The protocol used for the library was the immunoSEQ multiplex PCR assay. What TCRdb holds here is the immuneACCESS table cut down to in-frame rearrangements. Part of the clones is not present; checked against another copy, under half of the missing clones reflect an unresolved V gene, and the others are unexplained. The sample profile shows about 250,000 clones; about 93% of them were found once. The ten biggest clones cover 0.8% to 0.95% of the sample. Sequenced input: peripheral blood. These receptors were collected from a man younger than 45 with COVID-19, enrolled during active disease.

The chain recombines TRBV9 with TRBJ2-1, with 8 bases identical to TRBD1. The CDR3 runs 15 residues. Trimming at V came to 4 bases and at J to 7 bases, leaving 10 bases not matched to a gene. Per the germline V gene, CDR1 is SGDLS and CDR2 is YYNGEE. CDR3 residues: CASSPGSTGGNEQFF. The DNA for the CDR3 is TGTGCCAGCAGCCCAGGATCCACAGGGGGGAATGAGCAGTTCTTC.

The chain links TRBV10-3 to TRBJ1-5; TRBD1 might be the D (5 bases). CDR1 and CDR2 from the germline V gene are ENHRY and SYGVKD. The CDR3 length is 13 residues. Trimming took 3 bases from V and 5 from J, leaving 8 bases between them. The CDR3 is CAISDRVDQPQHF. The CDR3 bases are TGTGCCATCAGTGACAGGGTCGATCAGCCCCAGCATTTT.

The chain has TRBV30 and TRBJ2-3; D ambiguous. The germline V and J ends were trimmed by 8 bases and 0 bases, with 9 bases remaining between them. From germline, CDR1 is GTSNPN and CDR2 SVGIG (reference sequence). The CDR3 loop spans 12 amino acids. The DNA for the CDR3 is TGTGCCGTCGGGTTAAGCACAGATACGCAGTATTTT. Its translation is CAVGLSTDTQYF.

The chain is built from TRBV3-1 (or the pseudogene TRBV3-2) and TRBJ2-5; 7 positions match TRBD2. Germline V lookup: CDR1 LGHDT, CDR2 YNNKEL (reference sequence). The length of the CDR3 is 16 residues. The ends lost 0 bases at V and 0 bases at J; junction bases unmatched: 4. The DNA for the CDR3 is TGTGCCAGCAGCCAAGATCGGGACTACAACCAAGAGACCCAGTACTTC. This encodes CASSQDRDYNQETQYF.

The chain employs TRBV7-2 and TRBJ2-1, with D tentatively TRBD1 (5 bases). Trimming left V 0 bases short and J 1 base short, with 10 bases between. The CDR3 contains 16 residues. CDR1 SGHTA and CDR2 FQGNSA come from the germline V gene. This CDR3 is CASSLAAGLSYNEQFF. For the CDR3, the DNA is TGTGCCAGCAGCTTAGCGGCAGGGCTGTCCTACAATGAGCAGTTCTTC. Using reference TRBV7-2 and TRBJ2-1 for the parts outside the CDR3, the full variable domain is GAGVSQSPSNKVTEKGKDVELRCDPISGHTALYWYRQSLGQGLEFLIYFQGNSAPDKSGLPSDRFSAERTGGSVSTLTIQRTQQEDSAVYLCASSLAAGLSYNEQFFGPGTRLTVL.

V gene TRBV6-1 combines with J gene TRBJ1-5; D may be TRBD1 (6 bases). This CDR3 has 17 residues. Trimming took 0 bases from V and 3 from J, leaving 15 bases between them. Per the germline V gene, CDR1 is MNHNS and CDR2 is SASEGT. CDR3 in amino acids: CASSEAKTGSFNQPQHF. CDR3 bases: TGTGCCAGCAGTGAAGCGAAGACAGGTAGTTTCAATCAGCCCCAGCATTTT.

CDR3 residues: CASRTRVRGGFRDTQYF. In nucleotides, the CDR3 is TGTGCCAGCAGAACTAGGGTCCGGGGGGGATTTCGAGATACGCAGTATTTT. The chain employs TRBV2 and TRBJ2-3, with 8 bases fitting TRBD2. J lost 5 bases, V lost 6 bases, and 16 bases had no gene match. The CDR3 runs to 17 residues. The germline gives CDR1 SNHLY, CDR2 FYNNEI.

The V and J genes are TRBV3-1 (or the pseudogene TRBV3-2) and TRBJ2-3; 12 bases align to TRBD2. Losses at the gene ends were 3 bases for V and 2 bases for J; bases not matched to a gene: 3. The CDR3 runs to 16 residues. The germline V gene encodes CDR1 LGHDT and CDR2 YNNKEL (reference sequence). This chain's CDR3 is CASSHGLAGLTDTQYF. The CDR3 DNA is TGTGCCAGCAGCCACGGACTAGCGGGGCTCACAGATACGCAGTATTTT.